This TCR beta chain was sequenced in a study of blood T cell repertoires in COVID-19. Looking at the study overall: Samples came from the United States, Italy and Spain, spanning acute and convalescent COVID-19.

Sequencing was performed with immunoSEQ multiplex PCR; in TCRdb, only in-frame clones are kept and a portion is missing. Here the sample spans some 190,000 clones, about 88% being singletons. This clone was counted only a few times. The CDR3 totals 14 residues. The germline V gene encodes CDR1 LGHDT and CDR2 YNNKEL (reference sequence). V was shortened by 6 bases and J by 6 bases, with 18 bases between the two germline ends. The receptor's source is a middle-aged woman in a cohort exposed to, infected with or recovered from COVID-19 (not recorded which). The sample comprised PBMCs or T cells enriched from blood (not recorded which). The chain couples TRBV3-1 (or the pseudogene TRBV3-2) to TRBJ2-7, with a tentative D call TRBD1 (5 bases). The CDR3 loop reads CASSLDSVTREQYF. DNA for the CDR3: TGTGCCAGCAGTTTAGACAGTGTGACTCGCGAGCAGTACTTC.